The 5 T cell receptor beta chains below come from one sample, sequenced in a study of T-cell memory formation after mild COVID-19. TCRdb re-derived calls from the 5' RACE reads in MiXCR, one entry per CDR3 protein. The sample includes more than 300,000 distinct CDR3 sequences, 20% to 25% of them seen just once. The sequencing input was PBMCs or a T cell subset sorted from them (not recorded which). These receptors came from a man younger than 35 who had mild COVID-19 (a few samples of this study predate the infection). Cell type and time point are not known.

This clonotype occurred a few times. The CDR3 DNA is TGCAGTGCTAGCCATTCAAACACCTTCCTGAGCAATCAGCCCCAGCATTTT. The encoded protein is CSASHSNTFLSNQPQHF. The chain carries TRBV20-1 and TRBJ1-5; D is undetermined. CDR3 length: 17 residues. The V end was cut by 3 bases, the J end by 1 base, with 19 bases between. Per germline, CDR1 DFQATT and CDR2 SNEGSKA (reference sequence).

Written as DNA, the CDR3 is TGTGCCTGGACACCCGACAGGGGAAATGGCTACACCTTC. It is translated as CAWTPDRGNGYTF. J is TRBJ1-2 and V is TRBV30; 8 bases agree with TRBD1. The germline V gene has CDR1 GTSNPN and CDR2 SVGIG (reference sequence). V was pared by 4 bases and J by 6 bases, with 7 bases of the junction left unmatched. The CDR3 sequence is 13 residues long.

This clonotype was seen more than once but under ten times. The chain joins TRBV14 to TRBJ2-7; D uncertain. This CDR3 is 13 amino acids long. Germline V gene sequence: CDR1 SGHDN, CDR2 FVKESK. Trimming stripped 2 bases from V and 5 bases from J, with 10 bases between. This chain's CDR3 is CASSQSGPDEQYF. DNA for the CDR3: TGTGCCAGCAGCCAATCTGGGCCCGACGAGCAGTACTTC.

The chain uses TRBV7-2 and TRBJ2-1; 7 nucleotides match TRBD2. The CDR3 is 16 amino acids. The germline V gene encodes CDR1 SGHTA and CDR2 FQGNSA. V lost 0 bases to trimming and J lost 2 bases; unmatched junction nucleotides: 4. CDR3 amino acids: CASSLAWRGTYNEQFF. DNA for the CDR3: TGTGCCAGCAGCTTAGCCTGGCGGGGGACCTACAATGAGCAGTTCTTC. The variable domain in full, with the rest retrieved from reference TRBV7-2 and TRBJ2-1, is GAGVSQSPSNKVTEKGKDVELRCDPISGHTALYWYRQSLGQGLEFLIYFQGNSAPDKSGLPSDRFSAERTGGSVSTLTIQRTQQEDSAVYLCASSLAWRGTYNEQFFGPGTRLTVL.

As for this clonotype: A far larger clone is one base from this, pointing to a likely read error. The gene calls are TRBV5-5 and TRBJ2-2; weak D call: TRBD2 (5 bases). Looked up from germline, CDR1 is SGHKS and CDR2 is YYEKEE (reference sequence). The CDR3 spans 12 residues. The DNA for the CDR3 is TGTGCCAGCAGCTCGAACACCGGGGAGATGTTTTTT. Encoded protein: CASSSNTGEMFF.